This entry features one T cell receptor beta chain sequence. As yet, its antigen is unknown. Sample time point: week 11, during vaccination. Topical imiquimod was applied with each vaccine dose, which held 300 ug of mutant IDH1 20-mer peptide. Each tumor in the donors was a new WHO grade 3 or 4 astrocytoma, IDH1-mutant and ATRX-lost. The germline gives CDR1 KGHSH, CDR2 LQKENI. Trimming shortened V by 2 bases and J by 1 base, and 9 bases separated the two germline ends. This CDR3 region has 14 residues. The data were taken from a study of a mutant IDH1 vaccine in newly diagnosed glioma. Study-wide background: The initiation of vaccination occurred 4-6 weeks after radiotherapy alone, or with temozolomide cycles. Treated patients, averaging about 40 years, were approximately 60% male and approximately 38% female. Study conclusions and caveats: Detectable vaccine-induced immune responses arose in almost 95% of patients.

TCRdb keeps only in-frame clones here, not all; method: immunoSEQ multiplex PCR. The sample records roughly 70,000 clones, roughly 80% being singletons. The origin of this receptor is a woman in her forties or fifties with glioma. The V gene is TRBV18, the J gene TRBJ2-7; D is ambiguous. This material consisted of PBMCs, taken from a glioma patient whose treatment included an IDH1 peptide vaccine. CDR3 DNA sequence: TGTGCCAGCTCACCAAATAAGGGTTCCTACGAGCAGTACTTC. Translated: CASSPNKGSYEQYF.